Listed below are T cell receptor beta chains from one sample, sequenced in a study of T-cell reconstitution after alpha-beta-depleted transplantation in children. TCRdb called the PCR reads again in MiXCR, with one record for every CDR3 protein. Of tens of thousands of distinct CDR3 sequences in the sample, over 4.5% were seen once. The sequencing used PBMCs, mostly from graft donor cells, collected 180 days after TCRalphabeta/CD19-depleted stem cell transplant. The receptors originated from a boy less than two years old who had a stem cell transplant for acute myeloid leukemia, so the T cells may come from the graft donor. Each CDR3 is given with its conserved first and last residue. D genes are given only for firm matches. Part of the rows lack a size; the others show once, few, many or a class for expanded clones.

TRBJ2-3 TRBV4-3 many TRBD2 CASSQDEERGGSTDTQYF TGCGCCAGCAGCCAAGATGAAGAGCGGGGGGGCAGCACAGATACGCAGTATTTT
TRBJ2-1 TRBV7-8 many . CASSLRGGGYNEQFF TGTGCCAGCAGCTTAAGGGGGGGTGGCTACAATGAGCAGTTCTTC
TRBJ1-2 TRBV12-3/TRBV12-4 many TRBD1 CASSLGQGYGYTF TGTGCCAGCAGCCTCGGACAGGGCTATGGCTACACCTTC
TRBJ2-7 TRBV27 many TRBD1 CASSLDRGFEQYF TGTGCCAGCAGTTTAGACAGGGGTTTCGAGCAGTACTTC
TRBJ2-7 TRBV6-2/TRBV6-3 many . CASSYSTLGSGLYF TGTGCCAGCAGTTACTCGACGCTGGGCAGTGGACTGTATTTC
TRBJ2-7 TRBV4-3 many . CASSQAPGQSYEQYF TGCGCCAGCAGCCAAGCCCCCGGACAAAGCTACGAGCAGTACTTC
TRBJ2-3 TRBV20-1 many TRBD2 CSARRRGGTDTQYF TGCAGTGCTAGAAGGCGGGGGGGCACAGATACGCAGTATTTT
TRBJ2-5 TRBV29-1 many . CSVDALGTQYF TGCAGCGTTGATGCACTAGGGACCCAGTACTTC
TRBJ2-1 TRBV20-1 many TRBD2 CSARGWTSETNEQFF TGCAGTGCTAGGGGTTGGACTAGCGAGACCAATGAGCAGTTCTTC
TRBJ2-3 TRBV27 many . CASSWNRKTSTDTQYF TGTGCCAGCAGTTGGAACCGGAAGACTAGCACAGATACGCAGTATTTT
TRBJ2-2 TRBV5-1 many . CASSSRLDPGELFF TGCGCCAGCAGCTCACGACTAGATCCCGGGGAGCTGTTTTTT
TRBJ2-3 TRBV20-1 many TRBD2 CSAKAGASDTQYF TGCAGTGCCAAAGCGGGGGCCTCAGATACGCAGTATTTT
TRBJ1-2 TRBV2 . . CASSFTQGAPSIRYGYTF TGTGCCAGCAGCTTTACCCAGGGTGCACCCTCGATTCGCTATGGCTACACCTTC
TRBJ1-5 TRBV7-2 many . CASSLVHQPQHF TGTGCCAGCAGCTTAGTTCATCAGCCCCAGCATTTT
TRBJ2-3 TRBV9 many . CASSVSPMGPGTDTQYF TGTGCCAGCAGCGTATCCCCCATGGGACCTGGCACAGATACGCAGTATTTT
TRBJ2-2 TRBV24-1 many TRBD2 CATSDFPGLAGMNTGELFF TGTGCCACCAGTGATTTCCCGGGACTAGCGGGGATGAACACCGGGGAGCTGTTTTTT
TRBJ2-3 TRBV7-2 many . CASRRQGPDTQYF TGTGCCAGCAGGCGTCAGGGGCCAGATACGCAGTATTTT
TRBJ1-1 TRBV6-2/TRBV6-3 many . CASSYKLNTEAFF TGTGCCAGCAGTTATAAGCTGAACACTGAAGCTTTCTTT
TRBJ2-1 TRBV24-1 many . CATNSGDRYNEQFF TGTGCCACCAATTCCGGGGACCGATACAATGAGCAGTTCTTC
TRBJ1-2 TRBV5-1 many . CASSLAGRGGAYGYTF TGCGCCAGCAGCTTGGCCGGGAGGGGAGGGGCCTATGGCTACACCTTC
TRBJ2-2 TRBV30 many TRBD1 CAWSVQGVATGELFF TGTGCCTGGAGTGTCCAGGGGGTAGCAACCGGGGAGCTGTTTTTT
TRBJ2-7 TRBV12-3/TRBV12-4 many . CASSLGVLRSSYEQYF TGTGCCAGCAGTTTGGGGGTTTTAAGAAGCTCCTACGAGCAGTACTTC
TRBJ1-1 TRBV18 many . CASSPFNRLNTEAFF TGTGCCAGCTCACCGTTTAACAGACTGAACACTGAAGCTTTCTTT
TRBJ1-4 TRBV7-2 many . CASSLALMNRPEKLFF TGTGCCAGCAGCTTAGCGCTAATGAACCGCCCTGAAAAACTGTTTTTT
TRBJ1-1 TRBV29-1 . . CSVGTPEDSEPFF TGCAGCGTCGGGACTCCGGAGGACTCTGAACCTTTCTTT
TRBJ2-1 TRBV28 many . CASSFGQPFSYAYNEQFF TGTGCCAGCAGTTTTGGACAGCCCTTTTCCTACGCCTACAATGAGCAGTTCTTC
TRBJ1-2 TRBV6-1 many TRBD1 CASREGARGYTF TGTGCCAGCAGGGAGGGGGCGAGGGGCTACACCTTC
TRBJ2-2 TRBV12-3/TRBV12-4 many . CASSPHPADTGELFF TGTGCCAGCAGTCCACACCCAGCGGACACCGGGGAGCTGTTTTTT
TRBJ1-5 TRBV24-1 once . CATSTRRLWYSNQPQHF TGTGCTACCAGTACGCGGAGATTGTGGTATAGCAATCAGCCCCAGCATTTT
TRBJ2-3 TRBV7-9 many . CASSARGGTDTQYF TGTGCCAGCAGTGCACGAGGAGGCACAGATACGCAGTATTTT
TRBJ2-4 TRBV25-1 many . CASSEFAGPKNIQYF TGTGCCAGCAGTGAATTTGCCGGGCCCAAAAACATTCAGTACTTC
TRBJ1-6 TRBV3-1 many . CASSPPEGEPLHF TGTGCCAGCAGCCCACCTGAAGGTGAACCCCTCCACTTT
TRBJ2-5 TRBV4-3 many . CASSQVTGHHWGQETQYF TGCGCCAGCAGCCAAGTGACGGGACACCACTGGGGTCAAGAGACCCAGTACTTC
TRBJ1-5 TRBV7-8 many . CASSPTHQPQHF TGTGCCAGCAGCCCTACGCATCAGCCCCAGCATTTT
TRBJ2-1 TRBV7-9 many . CASSLTLEQFF TGTGCCAGCAGTTTGACCTTAGAGCAGTTCTTC
TRBJ1-6 TRBV12-3/TRBV12-4 many . CASSLDSPLHF TGTGCCAGTTCGCTAGATTCACCCCTCCACTTT
TRBJ2-5 TRBV5-1 . . CASRMGAGPNLQETQYF TGCGCCAGCAGGATGGGGGCGGGACCCAACCTCCAAGAGACCCAGTACTTC
TRBJ1-1 TRBV20-1 many . CSSRLQNTEAFF TGCAGTTCGAGACTGCAGAACACTGAAGCTTTCTTT
TRBJ2-3 TRBV12-3/TRBV12-4 many TRBD2 CASSSGGADTQYF TGTGCCAGTTCTAGCGGGGGAGCAGATACGCAGTATTTT
TRBJ2-1 TRBV12-3/TRBV12-4 many TRBD2 CASSYGGAVGLEQFF TGTGCCAGCAGTTACGGGGGGGCGGTGGGGCTTGAGCAGTTCTTC
TRBJ2-1 TRBV29-1 many . CSVVRPYNEQFF TGCAGCGTTGTACGGCCTTACAATGAGCAGTTCTTC